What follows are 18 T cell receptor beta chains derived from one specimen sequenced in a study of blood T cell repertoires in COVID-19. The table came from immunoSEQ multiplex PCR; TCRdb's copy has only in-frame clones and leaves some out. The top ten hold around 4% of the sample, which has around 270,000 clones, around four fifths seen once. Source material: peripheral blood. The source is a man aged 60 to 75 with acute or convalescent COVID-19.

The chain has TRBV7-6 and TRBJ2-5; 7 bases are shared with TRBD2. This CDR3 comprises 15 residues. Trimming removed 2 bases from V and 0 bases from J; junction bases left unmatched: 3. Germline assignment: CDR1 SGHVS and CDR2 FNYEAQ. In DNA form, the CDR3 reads TGTGCCAGCAGCTTACTAGCGGAGTACCAAGAGACCCAGTACTTC. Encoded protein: CASSLLAEYQETQYF.

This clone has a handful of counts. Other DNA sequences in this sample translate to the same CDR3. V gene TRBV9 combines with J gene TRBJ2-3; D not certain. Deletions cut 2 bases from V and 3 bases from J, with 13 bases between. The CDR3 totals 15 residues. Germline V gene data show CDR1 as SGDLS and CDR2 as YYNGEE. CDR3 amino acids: CASSVARARTDTQYF. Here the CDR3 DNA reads TGTGCCAGCAGCGTCGCAAGAGCTAGGACAGATACGCAGTATTTT.

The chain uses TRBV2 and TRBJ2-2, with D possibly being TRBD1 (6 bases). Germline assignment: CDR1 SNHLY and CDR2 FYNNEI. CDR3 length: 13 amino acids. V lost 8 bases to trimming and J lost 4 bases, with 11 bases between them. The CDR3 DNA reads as TGTGCCAGCCGTCAGGGGCCCACCGGGGAGCTGTTTTTT. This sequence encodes CASRQGPTGELFF.

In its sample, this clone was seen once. CDR3 DNA: TGTGCCACCCACCAGACAGGGCCCCAAGAGACCCAGTACTTC. Residues: CATHQTGPQETQYF. The chain joins TRBV6-6 to TRBJ2-5, with 7 nucleotides matching TRBD1. Germline V gene lookup returns CDR1 MNHNY and CDR2 SVGAGI (reference sequence). CDR3 length: 14 amino acids. With 10 bases clipped from V and 1 base from J, the junction kept 9 bases outside the gene matches.

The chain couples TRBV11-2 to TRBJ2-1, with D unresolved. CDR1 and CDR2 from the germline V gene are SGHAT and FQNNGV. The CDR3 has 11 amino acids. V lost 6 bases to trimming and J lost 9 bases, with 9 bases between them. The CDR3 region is CASRVHAEQFF. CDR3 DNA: TGTGCCAGCAGGGTACACGCTGAGCAGTTCTTC. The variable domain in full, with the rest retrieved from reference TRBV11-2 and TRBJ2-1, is EAGVAQSPRYKIIEKRQSVAFWCNPISGHATLYWYQQILGQGPKLLIQFQNNGVVDDSQLPKDRFSAERLKGVDSTLKIQPAKLEDSAVYLCASRVHAEQFFGPGTRLTVL.

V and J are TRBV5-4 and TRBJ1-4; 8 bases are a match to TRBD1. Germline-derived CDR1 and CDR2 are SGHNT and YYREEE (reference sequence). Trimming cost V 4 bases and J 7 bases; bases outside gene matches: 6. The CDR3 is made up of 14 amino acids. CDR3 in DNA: TGTGCCAGCAGCAAAACAGGGGGGAGTGAAAAACTGTTTTTT. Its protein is CASSKTGGSEKLFF.

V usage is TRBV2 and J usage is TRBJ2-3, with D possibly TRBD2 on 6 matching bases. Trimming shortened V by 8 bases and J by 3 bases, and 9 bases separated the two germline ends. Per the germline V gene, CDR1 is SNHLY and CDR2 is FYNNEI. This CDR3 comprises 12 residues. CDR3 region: CASGRGTDTQYF. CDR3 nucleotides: TGTGCCAGCGGGCGGGGAACAGATACGCAGTATTTT. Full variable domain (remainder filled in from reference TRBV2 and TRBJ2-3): EPEVTQTPSHQVTQMGQEVILRCVPISNHLYFYWYRQILGQKVEFLVSFYNNEISEKSEIFDDQFSVERPDGSNFTLKIRSTKLEDSAMYFCASGRGTDTQYFGPGTRLTVL.

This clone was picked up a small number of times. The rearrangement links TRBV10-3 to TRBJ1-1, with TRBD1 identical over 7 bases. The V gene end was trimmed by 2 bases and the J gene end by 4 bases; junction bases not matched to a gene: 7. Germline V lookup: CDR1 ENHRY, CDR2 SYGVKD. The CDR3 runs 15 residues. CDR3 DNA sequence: TGTGCCATCAGTGAGAGCCTGAGGGGGCGCACTGAAGCTTTCTTT. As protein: CAISESLRGRTEAFF.

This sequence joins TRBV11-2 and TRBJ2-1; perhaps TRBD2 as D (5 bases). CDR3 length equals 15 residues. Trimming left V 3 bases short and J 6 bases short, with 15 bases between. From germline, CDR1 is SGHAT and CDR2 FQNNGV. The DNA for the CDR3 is TGTGCCAGCAGCTTGATACGGGGTAGGGTCAATGAGCAGTTCTTC. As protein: CASSLIRGRVNEQFF.

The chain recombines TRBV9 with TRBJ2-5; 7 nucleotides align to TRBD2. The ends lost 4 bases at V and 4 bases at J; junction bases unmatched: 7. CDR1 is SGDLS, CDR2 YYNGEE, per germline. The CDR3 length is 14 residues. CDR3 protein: CASSPAGRSETQYF. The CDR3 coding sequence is TGTGCCAGCAGCCCAGCCGGGAGGTCAGAGACCCAGTACTTC.

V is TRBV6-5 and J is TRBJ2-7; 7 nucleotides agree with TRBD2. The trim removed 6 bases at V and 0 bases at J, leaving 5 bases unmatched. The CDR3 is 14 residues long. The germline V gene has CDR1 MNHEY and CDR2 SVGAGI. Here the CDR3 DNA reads TGTGCCAGCAGGGGGGGGTGGAGCTCCTACGAGCAGTACTTC. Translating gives CASRGGWSSYEQYF.

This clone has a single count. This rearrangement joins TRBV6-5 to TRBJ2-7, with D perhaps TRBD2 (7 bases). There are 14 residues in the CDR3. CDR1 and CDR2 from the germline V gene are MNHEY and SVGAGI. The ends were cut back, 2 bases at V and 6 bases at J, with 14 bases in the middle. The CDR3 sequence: CASSYGGASGEQYF. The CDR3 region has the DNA TGTGCCAGCAGTTACGGGGGGGCGTCGGGCGAGCAGTACTTC.

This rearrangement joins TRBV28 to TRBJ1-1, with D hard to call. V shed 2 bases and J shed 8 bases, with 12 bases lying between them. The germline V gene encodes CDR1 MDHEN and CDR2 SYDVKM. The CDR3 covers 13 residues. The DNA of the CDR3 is TGTGCCAGCAGTTTACCGCCGGCGGCGGAAGCTTTCTTT. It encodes CASSLPPAAEAFF.

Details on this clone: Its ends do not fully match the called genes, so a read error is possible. DNA for the CDR3: TGTGCCAGCAGCGTAGCGGGAGGGCCGGGAGAGACCCAGTACTTC. Residues: CASSVAGGPGETQYF. The chain is built from TRBV7-9 and TRBJ2-5; 11 nucleotides align to TRBD2. Germline V gives CDR1 SEHNR, CDR2 FQNEAQ (reference sequence). This CDR3 region has 15 residues. Complete variable domain (other parts from reference TRBV7-9 and TRBJ2-5): DTGVSQNPRHKITKRGQNVTFRCDPISEHNRLYWYRQTLGQGPEFLTYFQNEAQLEKSRLLSDRFSAERPKGSFSTLEIQRTEQGDSAMYLCASSVAGGPGETQYFGPGTRLLVL.

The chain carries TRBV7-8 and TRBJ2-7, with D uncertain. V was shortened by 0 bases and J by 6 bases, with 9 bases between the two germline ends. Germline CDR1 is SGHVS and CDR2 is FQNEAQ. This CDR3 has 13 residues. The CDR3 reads CASSLALQREQYF. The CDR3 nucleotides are TGTGCCAGCAGCTTAGCGCTCCAGCGCGAGCAGTACTTC.

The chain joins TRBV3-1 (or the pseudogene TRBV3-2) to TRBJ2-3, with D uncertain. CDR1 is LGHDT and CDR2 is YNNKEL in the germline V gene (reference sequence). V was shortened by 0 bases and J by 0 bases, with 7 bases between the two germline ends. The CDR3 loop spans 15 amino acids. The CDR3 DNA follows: TGTGCCAGCAGCCAAGACGTACGGAGCACAGATACGCAGTATTTT. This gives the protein CASSQDVRSTDTQYF.

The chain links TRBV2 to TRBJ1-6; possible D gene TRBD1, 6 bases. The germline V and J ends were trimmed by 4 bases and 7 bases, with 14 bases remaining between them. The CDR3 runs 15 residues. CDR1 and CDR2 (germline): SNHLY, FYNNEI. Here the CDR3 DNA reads TGTGCCAGCAGTGTTGAGTTGGGGGCAAATTCACCCCTCCACTTT. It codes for CASSVELGANSPLHF.

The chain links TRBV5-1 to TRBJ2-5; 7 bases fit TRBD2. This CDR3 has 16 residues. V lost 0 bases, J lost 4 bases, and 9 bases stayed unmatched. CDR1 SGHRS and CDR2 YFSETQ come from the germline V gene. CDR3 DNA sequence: TGCGCCAGCAGCTTGGCGATGGGGGGGATGGCAGAGACCCAGTACTTC. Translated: CASSLAMGGMAETQYF.